Listed below are T cell receptor beta chains from one sample, sequenced in a study of OX40 agonist ivuxolimab in advanced cancers. Generated by immunoSEQ multiplex PCR, the TCRdb table keeps only in-frame clones and is missing some. The sample records some 20,000 clones, roughly 84% being singletons. Sequencing used CD4+ or CD8+ T cells sorted from blood, obtained in a trial of the OX40 agonist ivuxolimab. These receptors all stem from an adult with an advanced solid tumor such as melanoma, head and neck, liver or kidney cancer. Each CDR3 is given without its conserved first and last residue.

TRBJ2-5 | TRBV21-1 | ASLNREPSAQY
TRBJ1-1 | TRBV7-8 | ASSLFANTEAF
TRBJ2-3 | TRBV7-9 | ASSRGGDTQY
TRBJ1-2 | TRBV10-3 | ATLSQSYGYT
TRBJ2-1 | TRBV18 | ASSPPLSSYNEQF
TRBJ1-2 | TRBV2 | ASSRTGNGYT
TRBJ1-1 | TRBV30 | AWSPGAEAF
TRBJ1-1 | TRBV21-1 | ARNGAPNTEAF
TRBJ2-2 | TRBV9 | ASSLRLAGGTGELF
TRBJ2-7 | TRBV19 | ASSAGAYEQY
TRBJ2-5 | TRBV7-2 | ASSLALRETQY
TRBJ2-1 | TRBV9 | ASQAGSNEQF
TRBJ2-7 | TRBV11-2 | ASSLDLQGFSYEQY
TRBJ1-2 | TRBV5-6 | ASSWDRVIGGYT
TRBJ1-1 | TRBV15 | ATSRDRGPNEAF
TRBJ2-7 | TRBV12-5 | ASGSTQTGTYEQY
TRBJ2-1 | TRBV10-2 | ASSEYNEQF
TRBJ2-7 | TRBV11-3 | ASSLIGGEGPLSYEQY
TRBJ1-3 | TRBV18 | ASSPTPGQPLSGNTIY
TRBJ2-5 | TRBV15 | ATSNLGQGGETQY
TRBJ1-3 | TRBV23-1 | ASSQPDGTSGNTIY
TRBJ2-3 | TRBV4-3 | ASSGRVANTQY
TRBJ2-2 | TRBV9 | ASSPGLAGGWTGELF
TRBJ2-7 | TRBV7-6 | ASSELGTGADYEQY
TRBJ2-7 | TRBV27 | ASSSGYEQY
TRBJ2-1 | TRBV25-1 | ASSEYRGEGPNEQF
TRBJ1-2 | TRBV6-6 | ASMRGAHYGYT
TRBJ1-5 | TRBV4-3 | ASSQGAGSNQPQH
TRBJ1-2 | TRBV29-1 | SAEREDSTNYGYT
TRBJ1-6 | TRBV9 | ATSPGHSYNSPLH
TRBJ2-7 | TRBV9 | ASSGGGQPYEQY
TRBJ2-1 | TRBV7-8 | ASSLGLPEQF
TRBJ2-7 | TRBV27 | ASSIGATYEQY
TRBJ1-1 | TRBV6-5 | ASSNKGGSTEAF
TRBJ2-7 | TRBV7-8 | ASSSGSSYEQY
TRBJ1-2 | TRBV14 | ASSQDDTDSRTVNGYT
TRBJ2-2 | TRBV10-2 | ASSAPRRDKNTGELF
TRBJ2-1 | TRBV11-2 | ASSLEQRARYNEQF
TRBJ2-7 | TRBV5-6 | ASSSQSYEQY
TRBJ2-2 | TRBV28 | ASSSWTSFTPGELF
TRBJ1-2 | TRBV6-4 | ASHRQGRDYGYT
TRBJ1-2 | TRBV9 | ASRSRSDGYT
TRBJ1-1 | TRBV6-5 | ASSYRDSEAF
TRBJ2-5 | TRBV7-9 | ASSDRSGRRETQY
TRBJ2-1 | TRBV12-5 | ASGSTLAGVANEQF